This T cell receptor (beta chain) came from a study of blood T cell repertoires in COVID-19. Enrolled through a virtual design, the participants were between roughly 18 and 95 years of age and came from about two dozen US areas. Categorization into cohorts depended on clinical history that participants reported. Original analysis: How many nucleated cells were present was estimated from reference gene primer amplification. TCRdb keeps only in-frame clones here, not all; method: immunoSEQ multiplex PCR. The V and J calls and clone size were taken over from that table, and D and trimming were inferred from the DNA. The repertoire holds 450,000 to 500,000 clones, with 88% as singletons. V shed 7 bases and J 3 bases; nucleotides not matched to a gene: 18. The CDR3 totals 18 residues. The germline V gene has CDR1 LNHDA and CDR2 SQIVND (reference sequence).

Input material: PBMCs or T cells enriched from blood (not recorded which). The receptor was derived from a woman between 55 and 75 years old who had recovered from COVID-19. J is TRBJ1-5 and V is TRBV19; 7 bases align to TRBD1. As DNA, the CDR3 is TGTGCCAGTACCCGGACAGGAGCGGGAGCCTGGATCAATCAGCCCCAGCATTTT. Translating it yields CASTRTGAGAWINQPQHF.